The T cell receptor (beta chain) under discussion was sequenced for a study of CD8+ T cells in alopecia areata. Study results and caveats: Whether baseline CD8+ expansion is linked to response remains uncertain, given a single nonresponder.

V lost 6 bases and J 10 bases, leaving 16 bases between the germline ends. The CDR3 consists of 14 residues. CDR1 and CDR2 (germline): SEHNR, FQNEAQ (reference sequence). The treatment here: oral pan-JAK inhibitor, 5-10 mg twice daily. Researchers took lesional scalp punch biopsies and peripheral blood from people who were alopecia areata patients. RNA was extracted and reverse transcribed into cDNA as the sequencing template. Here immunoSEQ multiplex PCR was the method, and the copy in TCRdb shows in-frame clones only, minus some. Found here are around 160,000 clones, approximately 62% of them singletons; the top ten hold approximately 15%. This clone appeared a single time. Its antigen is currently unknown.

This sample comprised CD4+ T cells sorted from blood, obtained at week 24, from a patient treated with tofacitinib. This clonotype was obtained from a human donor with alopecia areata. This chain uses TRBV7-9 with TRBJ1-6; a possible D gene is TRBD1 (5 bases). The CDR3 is CASSYGADPSPLHF. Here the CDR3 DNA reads TGTGCCAGCAGTTACGGGGCCGACCCGTCACCCCTCCACTTT.